This T cell receptor beta chain derives from a study of T cells in Graves' hyperthyroidism and ophthalmopathy. Background on the study: Upon initial diagnosis and before any treatment, peripheral blood was collected.

Researchers amplified the TCR beta CDR3 regions from RNA transcripts. Using the HTBI primer set, a first-round RT-PCR was run on the TCR CDR3. Each CDR3 protein is one row after TCRdb ran MiXCR on the multiplex PCR reads. The sample lists hundreds of thousands of distinct CDR3 sequences, roughly a sixth occurring once. Uncontrolled infection, other autoimmune disease, pregnancy or lactation led to exclusion. V was pared by 7 bases and J by 6 bases, with 5 bases of the junction left unmatched. The CDR3 is made up of 13 amino acids. Looked up from germline, CDR1 is LNHDA and CDR2 is SQIVND (reference sequence).

V and J are TRBV19 and TRBJ1-5; TRBD1 matches at 8 bases. Material: blood. The TCR originated in a woman aged 45-59 years with Graves' hyperthyroidism that later progressed to Graves' ophthalmopathy. DNA of the CDR3: TGTGCCAGTAAAGGGACAGGCATTCAGCCCCAGCATTTT. It translates to CASKGTGIQPQHF.